This TCR beta chain was profiled in a study of shared clonotypes between healthy human individuals. Overall study findings and caveats: Generally, naive subsets came out with larger estimated richness than memory subsets. For naive CD4 cells, around 5% of clonotypes were shared across a handful of donors.

Remarks on this clone: Antigen unknown.

CDR1 and CDR2 from the germline V gene are MDHEN and SYDVKM. V dropped 4 bases and J dropped 4; count of bases not matched to a gene: 4. This CDR3 spans 16 amino acids. Source study methods: ImmunoSEQ only sent back junction sequences with no quality scores, so filtering was done differently. Libraries were prepared by immunoSEQ multiplex PCR; TCRdb keeps only in-frame clonotypes and omits some of them. That table gives V, J and clone size, and the DNA gave D and trimming. The repertoire holds roughly 660,000 clones, with roughly 91% as singletons. This clonotype was sampled from a man between 18 and 29 years old in good health. Some clones in this sample may be carry-over from other donors' samples. Sequenced input: memory CD8+ T cells from PBMCs. Regarding subset: CD45RO+ cells pooled with CCR7-negative TemRA cells. The chain combines TRBV28 with TRBJ2-3; the match to TRBD2 covers 14 bases. The CDR3 sequence is CASSSRGLAGADTQYF. The CDR3 nucleotides are TGTGCCAGCAGTTCCCGGGGACTAGCGGGAGCAGATACGCAGTATTTT.